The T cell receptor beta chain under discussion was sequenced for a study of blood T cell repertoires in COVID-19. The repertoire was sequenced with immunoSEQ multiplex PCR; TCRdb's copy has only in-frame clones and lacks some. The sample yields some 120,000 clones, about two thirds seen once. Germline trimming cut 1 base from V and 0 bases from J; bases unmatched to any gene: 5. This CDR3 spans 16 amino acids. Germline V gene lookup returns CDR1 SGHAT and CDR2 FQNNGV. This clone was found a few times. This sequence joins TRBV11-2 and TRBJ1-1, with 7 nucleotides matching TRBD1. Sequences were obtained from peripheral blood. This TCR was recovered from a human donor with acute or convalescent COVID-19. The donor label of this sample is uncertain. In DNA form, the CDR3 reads TGTGCCAGCAGCTTAGTTCAGGGACAGCTGAACACTGAAGCTTTCTTT. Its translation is CASSLVQGQLNTEAFF. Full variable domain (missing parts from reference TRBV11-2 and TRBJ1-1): EAGVAQSPRYKIIEKRQSVAFWCNPISGHATLYWYQQILGQGPKLLIQFQNNGVVDDSQLPKDRFSAERLKGVDSTLKIQPAKLEDSAVYLCASSLVQGQLNTEAFFGQGTRLTVV.